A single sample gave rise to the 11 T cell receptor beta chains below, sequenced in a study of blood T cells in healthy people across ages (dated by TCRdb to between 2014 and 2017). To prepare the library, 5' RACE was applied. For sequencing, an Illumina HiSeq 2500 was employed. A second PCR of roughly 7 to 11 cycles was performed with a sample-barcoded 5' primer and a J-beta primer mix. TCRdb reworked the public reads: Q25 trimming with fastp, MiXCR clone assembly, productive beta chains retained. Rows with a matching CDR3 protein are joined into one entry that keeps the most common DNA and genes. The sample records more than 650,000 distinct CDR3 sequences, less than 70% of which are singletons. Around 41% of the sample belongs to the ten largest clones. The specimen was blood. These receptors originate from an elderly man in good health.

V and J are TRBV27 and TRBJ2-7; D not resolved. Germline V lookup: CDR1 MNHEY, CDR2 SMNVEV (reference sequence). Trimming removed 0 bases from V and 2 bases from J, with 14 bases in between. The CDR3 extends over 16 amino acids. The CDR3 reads CASSLSFGVKAYEQYF. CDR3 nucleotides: TGTGCCAGCAGTTTATCTTTTGGGGTCAAAGCCTACGAGCAGTACTTC.

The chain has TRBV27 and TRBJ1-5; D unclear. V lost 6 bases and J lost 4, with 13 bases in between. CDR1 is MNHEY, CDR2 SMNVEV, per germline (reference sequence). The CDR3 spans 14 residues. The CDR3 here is CASSPLAQNQPQHF. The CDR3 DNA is TGTGCCAGCAGCCCCCTGGCGCAAAATCAGCCCCAGCATTTT.

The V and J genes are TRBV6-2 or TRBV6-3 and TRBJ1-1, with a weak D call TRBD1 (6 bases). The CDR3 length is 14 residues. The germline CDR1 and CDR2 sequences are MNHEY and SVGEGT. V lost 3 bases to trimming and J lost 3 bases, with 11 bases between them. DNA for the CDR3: TGTGCCAGCAGTTATAAGGGGGGTGACACTGAAGCTTTCTTT. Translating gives CASSYKGGDTEAFF.

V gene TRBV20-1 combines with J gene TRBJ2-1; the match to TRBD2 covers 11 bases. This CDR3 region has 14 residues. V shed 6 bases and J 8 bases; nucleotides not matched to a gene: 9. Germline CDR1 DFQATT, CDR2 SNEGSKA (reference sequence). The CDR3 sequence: CSATTSGALYEQFF. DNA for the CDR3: TGCAGTGCCACGACTAGCGGGGCCCTTTATGAGCAGTTCTTC.

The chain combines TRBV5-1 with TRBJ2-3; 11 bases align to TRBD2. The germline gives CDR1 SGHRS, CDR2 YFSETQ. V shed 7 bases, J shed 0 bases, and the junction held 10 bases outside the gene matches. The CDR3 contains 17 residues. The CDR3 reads CASSRLAGRGSTDTQYF. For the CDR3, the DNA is TGCGCCAGCTCACGACTAGCGGGGAGGGGGAGCACAGATACGCAGTATTTT.

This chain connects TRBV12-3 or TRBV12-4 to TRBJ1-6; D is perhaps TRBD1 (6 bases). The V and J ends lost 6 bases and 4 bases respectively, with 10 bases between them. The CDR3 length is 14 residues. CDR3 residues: CASRTDSYNSPLHF. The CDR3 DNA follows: TGTGCCAGCAGAACGGACAGTTATAATTCACCCCTCCACTTT.

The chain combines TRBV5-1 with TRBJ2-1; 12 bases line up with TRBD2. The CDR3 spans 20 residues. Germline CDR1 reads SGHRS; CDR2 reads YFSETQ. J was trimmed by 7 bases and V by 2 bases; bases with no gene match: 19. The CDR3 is CASSFTGTGVTSGSWNEQFF. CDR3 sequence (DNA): TGCGCCAGCAGCTTTACCGGGACAGGGGTGACTAGCGGGAGTTGGAATGAGCAGTTCTTC. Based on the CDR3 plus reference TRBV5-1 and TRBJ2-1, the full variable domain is KAGVTQTPRYLIKTRGQQVTLSCSPISGHRSVSWYQQTPGQGLQFLFEYFSETQRNKGNFPGRFSGRQFSNSRSEMNVSTLELGDSALYLCASSFTGTGVTSGSWNEQFFGPGTRLTVL.

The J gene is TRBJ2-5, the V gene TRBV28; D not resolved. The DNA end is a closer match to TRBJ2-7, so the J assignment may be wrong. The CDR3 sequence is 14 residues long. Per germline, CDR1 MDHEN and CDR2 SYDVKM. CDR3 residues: CASSLRLPTYEQYF. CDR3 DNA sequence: TGTGCCAGCAGTTTGAGGCTACCAACCTACGAGCAGTACTTC.

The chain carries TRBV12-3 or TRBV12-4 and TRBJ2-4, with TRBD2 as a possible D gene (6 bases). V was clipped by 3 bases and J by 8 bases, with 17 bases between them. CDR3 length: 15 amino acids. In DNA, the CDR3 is TGTGCCAGCAGTTTTGGGCGGGGATCGTTAGACATTCAGTACTTC. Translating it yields CASSFGRGSLDIQYF.

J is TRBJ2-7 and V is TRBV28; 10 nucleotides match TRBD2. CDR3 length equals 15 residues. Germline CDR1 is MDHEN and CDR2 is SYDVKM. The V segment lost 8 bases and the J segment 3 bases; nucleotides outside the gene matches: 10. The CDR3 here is CASVSGASGSYEQYF. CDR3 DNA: TGTGCCAGCGTGAGTGGGGCTAGCGGGAGCTACGAGCAGTACTTC. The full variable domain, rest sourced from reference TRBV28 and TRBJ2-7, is DVKVTQSSRYLVKRTGEKVFLECVQDMDHENMFWYRQDPGLGLRLIYFSYDVKMKEKGDIPEGYSVSREKKERFSLILESASTNQTSMYLCASVSGASGSYEQYFGPGTRLTVT.

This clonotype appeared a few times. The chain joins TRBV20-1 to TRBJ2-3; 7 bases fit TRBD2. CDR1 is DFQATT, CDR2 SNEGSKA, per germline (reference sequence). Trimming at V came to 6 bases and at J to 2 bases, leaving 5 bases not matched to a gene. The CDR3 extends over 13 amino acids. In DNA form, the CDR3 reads TGCAGTGCAGAGCGGGAATCCACAGATACGCAGTATTTT. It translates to CSAERESTDTQYF.